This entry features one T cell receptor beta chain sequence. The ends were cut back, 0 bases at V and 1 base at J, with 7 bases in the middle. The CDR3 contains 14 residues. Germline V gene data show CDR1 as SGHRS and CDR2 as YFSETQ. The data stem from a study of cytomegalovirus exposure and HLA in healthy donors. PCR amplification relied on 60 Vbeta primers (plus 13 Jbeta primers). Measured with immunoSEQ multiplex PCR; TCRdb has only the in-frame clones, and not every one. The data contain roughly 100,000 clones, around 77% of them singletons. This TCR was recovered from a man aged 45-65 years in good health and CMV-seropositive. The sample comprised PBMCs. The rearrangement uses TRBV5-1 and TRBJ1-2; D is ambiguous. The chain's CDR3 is CASSLEAGNYGYTF. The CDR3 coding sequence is TGCGCCAGCAGCTTGGAGGCGGGTAACTATGGCTACACCTTC.